This TCR beta chain was identified in a study of blood T cell repertoires in COVID-19. Study information: Nucleic acid was either cDNA or gDNA, and it came from T cells, B-cell-depleted T cells, or PBMCs.

Germline V gene lookup returns CDR1 MNHEY and CDR2 SMNVEV (reference sequence). The V end lost 2 bases, the J end lost 5 bases, and 18 bases lay between the germline ends. The CDR3 extends over 16 amino acids. The protocol was immunoSEQ multiplex PCR, while the TCRdb copy is restricted to in-frame clones and leaves out a portion. The data hold a few hundred thousand clones, with 75% to 90% observed a single time. The clonotype originates from a woman in her 40s who had recovered from COVID-19. The sequenced material came from PBMCs or T cells enriched from blood (not recorded which). V gene TRBV27 combines with J gene TRBJ2-5, with D tentatively TRBD2 (5 bases). The CDR3, as DNA: TGTGCCAGCAGTTTAATGAGGCCCCGGAGAGGGGAGACCCAGTACTTC. Translation gives CASSLMRPRRGETQYF.